What follows is one T cell receptor (beta chain) and its context. cDNA came from around 0.5 to 1 ug RNA primed by random hexamers. The CDR3 of TCR beta was amplified by immunoSEQ multiplex PCR across 54 Vbeta and 13 Jbeta. TCRdb itself ran the immunoSEQ multiplex PCR reads through MiXCR, one entry per CDR3 protein. The table lists under 200,000 distinct CDR3 sequences, 95% of them singletons, with under 0.12% in the top ten. These data are taken from a study of CD8 T cells in Susac syndrome. This CDR3 comprises 14 residues. Germline V gene sequence: CDR1 LGHDT, CDR2 YNNKEL (reference sequence). The V end was cut by 2 bases, the J end by 4 bases, with 11 bases between.

This receptor was taken from a human donor in good health. The J gene is TRBJ1-1, the V gene TRBV3-1; TRBD1 is a possible D gene (5 bases). The sequenced sample consisted of CD4+ T cells from PBMCs. CDR3 amino acids: CASSQQGTVTEAFF. The CDR3 coding sequence is TGTGCCAGCAGCCAACAAGGGACGGTCACTGAAGCTTTCTTT.